This T cell receptor beta chain was sequenced during a study of CXCR3-negative and CXCR3-positive naive CD8 T cells. Each TRB cDNA library was prepared by 5' RACE (with UMI labels). No DNA is given; TCRdb re-called the 5' RACE reads and lists each CDR3 protein once. The sample spans around 140,000 distinct CDR3 sequences; the ten largest clones claim nearly 0.5%. The sequence was collected from a human donor in good health. Some clones in this sample may be carry-over from other donors' samples. Specimen: naive CXCR3- CD8+ T cells from blood. Documented subset: CD45RO-CCR7+CD27+CD95- naive CD8+ T cells lacking CXCR3 (TNR3-).

The CDR3 loop is CASSQEAGGASEQYF. This rearrangement joins TRBV4-2 to TRBJ2-7; the D call from TCRdb, TRBD2, cannot be confirmed without DNA. There are 15 residues in the CDR3. Germline CDR1 is LGHNA and CDR2 is YNFKEQ.